This T cell receptor (beta chain) was captured by sequencing in a study of technical replicates of blood from a few donors. The data were produced by immunoSEQ multiplex PCR, yet TCRdb's version contains in-frame clones alone and is incomplete. The sample includes approximately 59,000 clones, about 86% of them seen just once. This clone has only a few counts. The CDR3 runs 15 residues. The ends were cut back, 3 bases at V and 4 bases at J, with 15 bases in the middle. CDR1 SGHTA and CDR2 FQGNSA come from the germline V gene. Sequencing input: PBMCs. The gene calls are TRBV7-2 and TRBJ1-2, with TRBD1 as a possible D gene (5 bases). The TCR sequence derives from a human donor in good health. Some clones in this sample may be carry-over from other donors' samples. CDR3 DNA sequence: TGTGCCAGCAGCTTCCGCGACGGGGGAGTCTATGGCTACACCTTC. Protein product: CASSFRDGGVYGYTF.